This T cell receptor beta chain comes out of a study of T cell responses to AZD1222 COVID-19 vaccine. In the study overall: Researchers grouped second doses given at about 4 or about 12 weeks into one pool.

Clones were sequenced by immunoSEQ multiplex PCR, and TCRdb holds only the in-frame ones, with some missing. The data show about 99,000 clones, around 90% seen once. Overall study findings and caveats: Clonal diversity may have been underestimated, and the donors were mostly white British, with more females than males. Compared with day 0, the breadth and depth of the Spike-specific TCR repertoire rose significantly after two doses of AZD1222. Nearly half of spike-specific TCRs reportedly target unmutated variant regions.

A note on this clone: Its antigen is undetermined.

This CDR3 contains 11 residues. Trimming left V 5 bases short and J 5 bases short, with 6 bases between. The rearrangement joins TRBV12-3 or TRBV12-4 to TRBJ2-5; D is unresolved. The TCR sequence derives from an adult in good health. The source material was peripheral blood, sampled on day 0 of AZD1222 vaccination. CDR3 loop: CASSPEETQYF. CDR3 DNA sequence: TGTGCCAGCAGTCCCGAGGAGACCCAGTACTTC.